One sample yielded the 18 T cell receptor beta chains listed below, sequenced in a study of T cell responses to AZD1222 COVID-19 vaccine. Produced via immunoSEQ multiplex PCR; TCRdb's table is partial and in-frame only. This sample has 120,000 or so clones, with around 85% found just once. The sequenced sample was peripheral blood, obtained on day 0 of AZD1222 vaccination. These receptors all come from an adult in good health.

In its sample, this clone was seen a few times. The chain links TRBV11-2 to TRBJ1-1, with D perhaps TRBD1 (6 bases). The CDR3 has 15 amino acids. Germline V gene lookup returns CDR1 SGHAT and CDR2 FQNNGV. V shed 5 bases and J shed 0 bases, with 13 bases lying between them. Here the CDR3 reads CASSTGQRMNTEAFF. For the CDR3, the DNA is TGTGCCAGCAGCACAGGACAGAGGATGAACACTGAAGCTTTCTTT.

The chain employs TRBV6-6 and TRBJ1-2, with 10 bases that match TRBD1. Germline CDR1 is MNHNY and CDR2 is SVGAGI (reference sequence). This CDR3 has 15 amino acids. V shed 5 bases, J shed 5 bases, and the junction held 8 bases outside the gene matches. The CDR3 nucleotides are TGTGCCAGCAGTATGACAGGGGGCGCCGGGTATGGCTACACCTTC. It is translated as CASSMTGGAGYGYTF.

This chain uses TRBV7-2 with TRBJ1-6; no firm D call. The CDR3 runs to 15 residues. Deletions cut 4 bases from V and 10 bases from J, with 17 bases between. Germline lookup yields CDR1 SGHTA and CDR2 FQGNSA. This CDR3 is CASSYSGGQGSPLHF. The CDR3 DNA is TGTGCCAGCAGCTACTCGGGCGGTCAAGGATCACCCCTCCACTTT.

The chain recombines TRBV18 with TRBJ2-5; 13 nucleotides line up with TRBD2. CDR3 length: 16 residues. V lost 6 bases and J lost 3; bases outside the gene matches: 7. Per germline, CDR1 KGHSH and CDR2 LQKENI. CDR3 DNA: TGTGCCAGCTCCCCGAGGACTAGCGGGGGAAAAGAGACCCAGTACTTC. It yields the protein CASSPRTSGGKETQYF.

Only a few counts were recorded for this clone. V is TRBV10-2 and J is TRBJ2-7; D is possibly TRBD2 (5 bases). The V end was cut by 11 bases, the J end by 3 bases, with 11 bases between. CDR1 WSHSY and CDR2 SAAADI come from the germline V gene. The CDR3 has 11 residues. The CDR3, as DNA: TGCGCCGCGGCAGGAGGCTACGAGCAGTACTTC. Protein product: CAAAGGYEQYF.

V usage is TRBV7-8 and J usage is TRBJ1-4, with TRBD1 identical over 8 bases. This CDR3 spans 14 amino acids. J was trimmed by 7 bases and V by 6 bases; bases with no gene match: 7. Germline V lookup: CDR1 SGHVS, CDR2 FQNEAQ. CDR3 DNA sequence: TGTGCCAGCAGTTCGCAGGGGGCAGGTGAAAAACTGTTTTTT. This codes for CASSSQGAGEKLFF.

There are a few counts of this clone. This chain uses TRBV12-5 with TRBJ1-1, with TRBD1 identical over 10 bases. This CDR3 is 17 amino acids long. The J segment lost 3 bases and the V segment lost 3 bases, leaving 10 bases of the junction unmatched. Germline CDR1 and CDR2: LGHNT and FRNRAP. The chain's CDR3 is CASGLGDRGPQDTEAFF. For the CDR3, the DNA is TGTGCTAGTGGTTTAGGGGACAGGGGCCCTCAGGACACTGAAGCTTTCTTT.

The chain links TRBV7-2 to TRBJ1-5; unclear D gene. Germline V lookup: CDR1 SGHTA, CDR2 FQGNSA. CDR3 length: 13 residues. The V and J ends lost 6 bases and 0 bases respectively, with 6 bases between them. In DNA form, the CDR3 reads TGTGCCAGCAGTCTGAGTAGCAATCAGCCCCAGCATTTT. Translated: CASSLSSNQPQHF.

The chain uses TRBV6-5 and TRBJ1-2; D possibly corresponds to TRBD1 (6 bases). This CDR3 is built from 12 residues. Germline CDR1 and CDR2: MNHEY and SVGAGI. V was cut by 6 bases and J by 4 bases, with 9 bases left in between. CDR3 in DNA: TGTGCCAGCAGCCCGGACAGCTATGGCTACACCTTC. Translated: CASSPDSYGYTF.

This clone was recorded a few times. The chain recombines TRBV24-1 with TRBJ2-1; TRBD1 agrees at 7 bases. Germline assignment: CDR1 KGHDR and CDR2 SFDVKD. Losses at the gene ends were 2 bases for V and 4 bases for J; bases not matched to a gene: 7. The CDR3 runs to 16 residues. CDR3 nucleotides: TGTGCCACCAGTGATTACAGGGGTGGGTCATACAATGAGCAGTTCTTC. It is translated as CATSDYRGGSYNEQFF.

This chain connects TRBV19 to TRBJ1-1; 11 bases are a match to TRBD1. The germline CDR1 and CDR2 sequences are LNHDA and SQIVND (reference sequence). J gave up 5 bases and V 4 bases, and 6 bases lay outside the gene matches. The CDR3 extends over 15 amino acids. The CDR3 reads CASSKGQGARTEAFF. The CDR3 DNA sequence: TGTGCCAGTAGTAAAGGACAGGGGGCGAGGACTGAAGCTTTCTTT.

Remarks on this clone: Other DNA sequences of this sample code for an identical CDR3. This chain uses TRBV9 with TRBJ1-3; no clear D gene. Germline V gene lookup returns CDR1 SGDLS and CDR2 YYNGEE. Trimming pared 1 base from V and 2 bases from J, leaving 7 bases between. CDR3 length equals 14 residues. This CDR3 reads CASSVTRAGNTIYF. DNA of the CDR3: TGTGCCAGCAGCGTAACAAGGGCTGGAAACACCATATATTTT.

J is TRBJ1-2 and V is TRBV28; no definite D call. The CDR3 extends over 11 amino acids. V was pared by 7 bases and J by 0 bases, with 3 bases between. Per germline, CDR1 MDHEN and CDR2 SYDVKM. The CDR3 here is CASKTNYGYTF. In DNA form, the CDR3 reads TGTGCCAGCAAGACTAACTATGGCTACACCTTC.

Details on this clone: A much bigger clone sits one base away, suggesting this may be a read error. The gene calls are TRBV9 and TRBJ1-2, with D perhaps TRBD1 (5 bases). CDR3 length: 12 amino acids. The germline V gene has CDR1 SGDLS and CDR2 YYNGEE. Trimming cost V 4 bases and J 4 bases, with 8 bases left between them. CDR3 in DNA: TGTGCCAGCAGCTTGGGGCTCTATGGCTACACCTTC. Translated, it gives CASSLGLYGYTF.

The V gene is TRBV5-6, the J gene TRBJ2-5; 10 bases agree with TRBD1. Germline CDR1 is SGHDT and CDR2 is YYEEEE. This CDR3 has 16 amino acids. V shed 4 bases, J shed 1 base, and the junction held 7 bases outside the gene matches. The CDR3 DNA sequence: TGTGCCAGCAGCACCGACAGGGGGCCCCGCCAAGAGACCCAGTACTTC. Encoded protein: CASSTDRGPRQETQYF.

The chain links TRBV29-1 to TRBJ2-1; 7 bases are shared with TRBD2. Looked up from germline, CDR1 is SQVTM and CDR2 is ANQGSEA. Trimming at V came to 5 bases and at J to 0 bases, leaving 7 bases not matched to a gene. This CDR3 contains 15 residues. The CDR3 DNA reads TGCAGCGTTCGATCTGGGGGGGGCTCCTACAATGAGCAGTTCTTC. This codes for CSVRSGGGSYNEQFF.

This rearrangement joins TRBV15 to TRBJ1-6; D uncertain. V was trimmed by 5 bases and J by 7 bases, leaving 9 bases between them. The CDR3 covers 13 residues. Germline lookup yields CDR1 LNHNV and CDR2 YYDKDF (reference sequence). Here the CDR3 reads CATSQAPNSPLHF. CDR3 nucleotide sequence: TGTGCCACCAGCCAAGCTCCGAATTCACCCCTCCACTTT.

The chain has TRBV7-2 and TRBJ2-1, with TRBD2 matching over 8 bases. This CDR3 has 18 amino acids. The germline V gene encodes CDR1 SGHTA and CDR2 FQGNSA. With 4 bases clipped from V and 9 bases from J, the junction kept 20 bases outside the gene matches. The DNA for the CDR3 is TGTGCCAGCAGCTCAAGAGATGGCGGGGGGTCCGTTACAAGTGAGCAGTTCTTC. Its protein is CASSSRDGGGSVTSEQFF.